This T cell receptor (beta chain) was captured by sequencing in a study of cytomegalovirus exposure and HLA in healthy donors. PCR employed 60 Vbeta and 13 Jbeta primers. Only in-frame clones appear in the TCRdb table, and some are missing; sequencing was by immunoSEQ multiplex PCR. The sample lists approximately 140,000 clones, roughly three quarters occurring once. This CDR3 is 15 amino acids long. The J segment lost 12 bases and the V segment lost 2 bases, leaving 9 bases of the junction unmatched. In germline, CDR1 is SGHTA, CDR2 FQGNSA. V is TRBV7-2 and J is TRBJ2-1; 11 positions agree with TRBD2. The sample comprised PBMCs. This TCR derives from a female donor in good health and CMV-seronegative. The CDR3 sequence: CASSLQGATSGGQFF. Here the CDR3 DNA reads TGTGCCAGCAGCTTACAGGGGGCAACTAGCGGGGGGCAGTTCTTC.